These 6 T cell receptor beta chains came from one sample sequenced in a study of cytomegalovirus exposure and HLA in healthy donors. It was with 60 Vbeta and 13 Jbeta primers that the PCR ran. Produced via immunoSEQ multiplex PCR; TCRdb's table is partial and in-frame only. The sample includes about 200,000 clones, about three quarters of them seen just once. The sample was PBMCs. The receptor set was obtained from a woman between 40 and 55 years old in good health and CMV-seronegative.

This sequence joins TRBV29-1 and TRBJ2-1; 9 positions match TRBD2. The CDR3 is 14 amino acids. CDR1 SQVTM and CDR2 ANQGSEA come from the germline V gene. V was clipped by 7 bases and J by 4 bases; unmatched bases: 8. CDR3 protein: CSAKGAGGYNEQFF. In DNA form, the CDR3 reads TGCAGCGCAAAGGGGGCGGGAGGGTACAATGAGCAGTTCTTC.

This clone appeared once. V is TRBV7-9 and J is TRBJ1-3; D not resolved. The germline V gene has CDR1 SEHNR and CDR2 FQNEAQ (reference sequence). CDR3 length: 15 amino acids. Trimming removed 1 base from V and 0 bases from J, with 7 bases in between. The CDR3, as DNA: TGTGCCAGCAGCTTAGGAATTAGCTCTGGAAACACCATATATTTT. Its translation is CASSLGISSGNTIYF.

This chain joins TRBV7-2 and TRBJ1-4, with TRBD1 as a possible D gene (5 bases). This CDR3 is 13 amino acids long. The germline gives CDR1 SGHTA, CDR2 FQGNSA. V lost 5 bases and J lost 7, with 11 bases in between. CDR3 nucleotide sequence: TGTGCCAGCAGCGCGGGGACGGTTGAAAAACTGTTTTTT. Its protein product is CASSAGTVEKLFF.

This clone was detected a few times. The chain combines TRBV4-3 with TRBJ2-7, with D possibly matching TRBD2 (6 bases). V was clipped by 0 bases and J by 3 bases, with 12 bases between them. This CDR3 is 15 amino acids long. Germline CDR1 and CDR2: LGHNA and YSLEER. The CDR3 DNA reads TGCGCCAGCAGCCAAGATCACGGAGGGCTCTACGAGCAGTACTTC. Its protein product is CASSQDHGGLYEQYF.

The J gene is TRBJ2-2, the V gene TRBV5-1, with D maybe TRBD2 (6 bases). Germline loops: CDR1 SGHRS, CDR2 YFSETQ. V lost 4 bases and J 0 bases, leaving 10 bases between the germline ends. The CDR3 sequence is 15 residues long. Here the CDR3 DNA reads TGCGCCAGCAGCCTTAGCGGCGCGAACACCGGGGAGCTGTTTTTT. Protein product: CASSLSGANTGELFF.

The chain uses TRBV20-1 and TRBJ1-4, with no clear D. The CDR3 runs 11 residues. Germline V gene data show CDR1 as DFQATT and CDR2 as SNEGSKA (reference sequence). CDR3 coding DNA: TGCAGCCTATCTCTTAATGAAAAACTGTTTTTT. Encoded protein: CSLSLNEKLFF.